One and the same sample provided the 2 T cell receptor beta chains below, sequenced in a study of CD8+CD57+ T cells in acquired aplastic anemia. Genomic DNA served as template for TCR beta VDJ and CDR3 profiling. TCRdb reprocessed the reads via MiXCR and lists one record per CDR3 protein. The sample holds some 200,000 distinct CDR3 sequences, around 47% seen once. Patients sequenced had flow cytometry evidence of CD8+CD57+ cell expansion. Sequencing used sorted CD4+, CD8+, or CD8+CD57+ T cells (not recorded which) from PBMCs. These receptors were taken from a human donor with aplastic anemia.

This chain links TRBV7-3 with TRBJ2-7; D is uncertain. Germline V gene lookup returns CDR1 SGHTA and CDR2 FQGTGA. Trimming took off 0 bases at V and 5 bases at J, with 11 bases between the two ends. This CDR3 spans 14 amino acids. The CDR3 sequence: CASSLTGQANEQYF. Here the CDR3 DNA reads TGTGCCAGCAGCTTAACTGGGCAGGCTAACGAGCAGTACTTC. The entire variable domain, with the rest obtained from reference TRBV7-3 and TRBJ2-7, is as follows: GAGVSQTPSNKVTEKGKYVELRCDPISGHTALYWYRQSLGQGPEFLIYFQGTGAADDSGLPNDRFFAVRPEGSVSTLKIQRTERGDSAVYLCASSLTGQANEQYFGPGTRLTVT.

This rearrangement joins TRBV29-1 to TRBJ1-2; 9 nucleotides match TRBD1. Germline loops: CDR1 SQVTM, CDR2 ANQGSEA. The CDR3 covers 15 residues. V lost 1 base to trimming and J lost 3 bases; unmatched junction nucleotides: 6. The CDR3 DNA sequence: TGCAGCGTTGAAGCCCGAGGGACAGGGCACTATGGCTACACCTTC. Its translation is CSVEARGTGHYGYTF.